A selection of T cell receptor beta chains follows, all from one sample in a study of Ad26.COV2.S vaccination and SARS-CoV-2 variants. Libraries were prepared by immunoSEQ multiplex PCR; TCRdb keeps only in-frame clonotypes and omits some of them. The table includes 380,000 or so clones, 83% detected once. The sequencing here drew on peripheral blood, taken in a trial of Ad26.COV2.S vaccine versus placebo. These receptors were obtained from a person aged 18-60 years who received the Ad26.COV2.S COVID-19 vaccine or a placebo. CDR3s leave out the opening cysteine and the closing phenylalanine or tryptophan.

14 TRBJ1-6 TRBV5-1 ASSLEGMSYNSPLH
15 TRBJ2-1 TRBV7-2 ASSLGWGLNSYNEQF
12 TRBJ2-7 TRBV14 ASSQDLRGGRKY
12 TRBJ1-3 TRBV6-5 ASSLLSSGNTIY
13 TRBJ1-2 TRBV9 ASSATPGTEYGYT
12 TRBJ1-5 TRBV5-1 ASSLELGRTPQH
14 TRBJ2-6 TRBV7-9 AGGVQEYSGANVLT
13 TRBJ2-7 TRBV19 ASSIGSGSTYEQY
12 TRBJ1-6 TRBV11-3 ASAGTLPNSPLH
12 TRBJ1-5 TRBV5-1 ASSLFAGGQPQH
12 TRBJ2-3 TRBV9 ASSVGYGGDTQY
15 TRBJ2-1 TRBV28 ASSPGSSGSSYNEQF
12 TRBJ2-7 TRBV27 ATGAGGLPYEQY
10 TRBJ1-2 TRBV29-1 SVDEQAYGYT
15 TRBJ2-2 TRBV24-1 ATSDPSGRVKTGELF
10 TRBJ2-3 TRBV12-3/TRBV12-4 ASSWTGDTQY
11 TRBJ1-2 TRBV12-3/TRBV12-4 ASSKMGVRGYT
14 TRBJ2-7 TRBV18 ASSQWGGRTSYEQY
13 TRBJ2-3 TRBV12-5 ASGLAGGLTDTQY
12 TRBJ1-3 TRBV25-1 ASTSVIAGNTIY
12 TRBJ1-5 TRBV19 ASSFGPENQPQH
15 TRBJ2-1 TRBV24-1 ATSESPGRGDFNEQF
13 TRBJ2-5 TRBV7-2 ASSSAPPLAETQY
11 TRBJ1-2 TRBV6-5 ATQGGTNYGYT
9 TRBJ2-7 TRBV14 ASSQWRSWY
13 TRBJ1-1 TRBV9 ASSVEGGQGRKAF
14 TRBJ1-2 TRBV5-1 ASSFGQGGGLYGYT
10 TRBJ2-1 TRBV11-3 ASSTQYNEQF
10 TRBJ2-1 TRBV2 ASSPRSGEQF
12 TRBJ2-3 TRBV6-5 ASSHSDSTDTQY
12 TRBJ1-2 TRBV6-2/TRBV6-3 ASSQRTVRYGYT
12 TRBJ1-2 TRBV4-3 ASSQDLSGGGYT
13 TRBJ2-1 TRBV7-2 ASRYGLVGQWEQF
12 TRBJ2-1 TRBV7-2 ASSPLTSVGEQF
10 TRBJ1-6 TRBV28 ASSSPNSPLH
13 TRBJ1-6 TRBV14 ASSQDLWGRTPLH
12 TRBJ2-1 TRBV5-1 ASKSASSYNEQF
15 TRBJ2-3 TRBV6-4 ASSEAYGGGPGGTQY
11 TRBJ1-2 TRBV27 ASSSGQGLHYT
12 TRBJ1-4 TRBV5-1 ASSLVGGNEKLF
12 TRBJ2-3 TRBV5-5 ASSLGSLPDTQY
14 TRBJ2-5 TRBV4-2 ASSQPAPGGAETQY
8 TRBJ2-3 TRBV29-1 SVRALGQY
14 TRBJ2-2 TRBV4-3 ASSQLAVKNTGELF
13 TRBJ2-7 TRBV28 ASNRRREGPHEQY
13 TRBJ2-2 TRBV7-9 ASSPQGKGTGELF
14 TRBJ1-5 TRBV7-9 ASSLGTGQPLQPQH
12 TRBJ2-5 TRBV2 ASRTGLYQETQY
10 TRBJ2-1 TRBV7-9 ASLVGEGEQF